Sequencing of this T cell receptor beta chain was carried out in a study of control samples from healthy donors and cancer patients. This clone was seen a few times. Germline values: CDR1 MNHEY, CDR2 SVGAGI. The CDR3 is 15 amino acids. V was trimmed by 0 bases and J by 1 base, leaving 9 bases between them. Using immunoSEQ multiplex PCR, the repertoire was profiled, and TCRdb retains in-frame clones only, with some absent. Altogether 150,000 or so clones are present, 93% being singletons, with the ten largest covering almost 6%. The rearrangement uses TRBV6-5 and TRBJ1-1, with D maybe TRBD1 (6 bases). The sample consisted of blood. This sequence was found in a man younger than 30 in good health. The CDR3 DNA sequence: TGTGCCAGCAGTTACTCGAGGACAGAGAACACTGAAGCTTTCTTT. Its translation: CASSYSRTENTEAFF.